The rows below give T cell receptor beta chains drawn from one sample of a study of blood T cell repertoires in COVID-19. This table comes from immunoSEQ multiplex PCR, and its TCRdb copy is limited to in-frame clones, with some not included. The sample has 42,000 or so clones, 88% seen once. The sequencing input was peripheral blood. The origin of the receptors is a human donor in a cohort sampled during active COVID-19. Each CDR3 is given with its conserved first and last residue. Each record gives: V gene, J gene, clone size, D gene, CDR3 DNA, CDR3 protein. The D gene is left open where the match is weak. Clone size, where shown, is once, few, many, or a class for clones that have expanded.

V: TRBV19; J: TRBJ2-5; size: -; D: TRBD2; DNA: TGTGCCACGAAAGCGGGGAGCCAAGAGACCCAGTACTTC; CDR3: CATKAGSQETQYF
V: TRBV15; J: TRBJ2-7; size: few; D: TRBD2; DNA: TGTGCCACCAGCAGACGGACTAGCGGGGACGAGCAGTACTTC; CDR3: CATSRRTSGDEQYF
V: TRBV11-3; J: TRBJ2-6; size: -; D: -; DNA: TGTGCCAGCAGGAAAGGGGTCTCTGGGGCCAACGTCCTGACTTTC; CDR3: CASRKGVSGANVLTF
V: TRBV4-1; J: TRBJ2-1; size: -; D: TRBD2; DNA: TGCGCCAGCAGCCCCACCCTCGGGGGGGCGCGGAATGAGCAGTTCTTC; CDR3: CASSPTLGGARNEQFF
V: TRBV5-1; J: TRBJ1-3; size: -; D: -; DNA: TGCGCCAGCAGCCCTGATGGGGCCCCTGGAAACACCATATATTTT; CDR3: CASSPDGAPGNTIYF
V: TRBV4-1; J: TRBJ2-1; size: -; D: -; DNA: TGCGCCAGCAGCCAAGATTCTGGCGGCTCCTACAATGAGCAGTTCTTC; CDR3: CASSQDSGGSYNEQFF
V: TRBV29-1; J: TRBJ2-1; size: -; D: -; DNA: TGCAGCGTTAGGTCGGGGGAGCTCAATGAGCAGTTCTTC; CDR3: CSVRSGELNEQFF
V: TRBV12-5; J: TRBJ1-2; size: -; D: -; DNA: TGTGCTAGTGGTTTGCTCCCCAGTAACTATGGCTACACCTTC; CDR3: CASGLLPSNYGYTF
V: TRBV10-3; J: TRBJ2-3; size: -; D: TRBD2; DNA: TGTGCCATCGCGCTAGCGGGGGGGCGGGACACAGATACGCAGTATTTT; CDR3: CAIALAGGRDTDTQYF
V: TRBV30; J: TRBJ2-4; size: -; D: TRBD2; DNA: TGTGCCTGGAGTGAGGGGAGCGGGGGGTTGGGAGACATTCAGTACTTC; CDR3: CAWSEGSGGLGDIQYF
V: TRBV6-2/TRBV6-3; J: TRBJ1-3; size: once; D: -; DNA: TGTGCCAGCAGTTCCCGACGAGGCTCTGGAAACACCATATATTTT; CDR3: CASSSRRGSGNTIYF
V: TRBV19; J: TRBJ1-1; size: -; D: -; DNA: TGTGCCAGTAGTACAGGGACGGGAGGAGAGTACACTGAAGCTTTCTTT; CDR3: CASSTGTGGEYTEAFF